The clone carrying this TCR beta chain was observed many times. The target antigen is unknown. These data are taken from a study of regulatory T cells in long-lasting Graves disease. Whole-study results and caveats: Favored gene segments in persistent disease were TRBV28, TRBJ1-2 and TRBJ2-5.

Per the germline V gene, CDR1 is MNHEY and CDR2 is SVGAGI. V lost 3 bases and J lost 12; bases outside the gene matches: 11. The CDR3 contains 14 residues. Both iRepertoire HTBI primers and Arm-PCR of CDR3 regions were used to build the TCR beta libraries. Authors' methods: Identified across the samples were over 50 TRBV segments and roughly 14 TRBJ segments. TCRdb called the multiplex PCR reads again in MiXCR, with one record for every CDR3 protein. What appears here as the V and J calls and clone size reflects TCRdb's work, not the paper's. The repertoire includes about 470,000 distinct CDR3 sequences, about 15% of them detected once, and over 15% sits in the top ten. As to time point: newly diagnosed GD, antithyroid drugs for less than 3 months. PBMC-extracted RNA yielded the TCR library. These data also featured in a second study, about T cells in Graves' hyperthyroidism and ophthalmopathy. That work states: Uncontrolled infection, other autoimmune disease, pregnancy or lactation barred patients from enrollment. First-round RT-PCR of the TCR CDR3 relied on the HTBI primer set.

This receptor was obtained from a woman between 25 and 40 years old with Graves disease. This chain uses TRBV6-5 with TRBJ2-1, with 7 bases fitting TRBD1. Sample: peripheral blood mononuclear cells (PBMCs), taken at new diagnosis, from a patient treated with antithyroid drugs. This chain's CDR3 is CASSYSTGMKGQFF. As DNA, the CDR3 is TGTGCCAGCAGTTATTCGACAGGGATGAAGGGGCAGTTCTTC.